The TCR beta chain under discussion was sequenced for a study of cytomegalovirus exposure and HLA in healthy donors. General study results and limits: It was reportedly the case that the classifier diagnosed cytomegalovirus status with high specificity and sensitivity.

The CDR3 covers 15 residues. Looked up from germline, CDR1 is SGDLS and CDR2 is YYNGEE. V shed 0 bases and J shed 5 bases, with 11 bases lying between them. There were likely unrecorded immune exposures, though donors were nominally healthy when sampled. PCR was performed using 60 Vbeta and 13 Jbeta primers. Method: immunoSEQ multiplex PCR; TCRdb's copy keeps in-frame clones and lacks some. The repertoire consists of about 120,000 clones, with 80% occurring once and the leading ten covering just over 2.5%. As to this clone: As yet, its antigen is unknown.

J is TRBJ2-2 and V is TRBV9; D is undetermined. The sequenced sample consisted of PBMCs. The clonotype originates from a man aged 30-40 years in good health and CMV-seronegative. The CDR3: CASSVALSLTGELFF. CDR3 nucleotide sequence: TGTGCCAGCAGCGTAGCTCTTAGTCTTACCGGGGAGCTGTTTTTT.